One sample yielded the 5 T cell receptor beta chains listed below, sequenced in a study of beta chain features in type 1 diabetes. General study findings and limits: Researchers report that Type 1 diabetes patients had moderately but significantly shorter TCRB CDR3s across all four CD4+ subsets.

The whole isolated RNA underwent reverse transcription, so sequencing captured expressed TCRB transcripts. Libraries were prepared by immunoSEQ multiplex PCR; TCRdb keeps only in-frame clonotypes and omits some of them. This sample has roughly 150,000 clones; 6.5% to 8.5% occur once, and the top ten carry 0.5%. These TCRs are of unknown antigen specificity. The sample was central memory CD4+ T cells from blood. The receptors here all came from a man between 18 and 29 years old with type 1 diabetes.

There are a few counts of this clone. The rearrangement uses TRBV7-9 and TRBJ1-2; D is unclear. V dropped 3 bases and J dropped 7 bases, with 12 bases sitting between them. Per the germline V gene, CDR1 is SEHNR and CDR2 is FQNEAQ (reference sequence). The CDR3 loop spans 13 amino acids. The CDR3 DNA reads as TGTGCCAGCAGCTTCCAAGCTTCGGGTGGCTACACCTTC. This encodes CASSFQASGGYTF.

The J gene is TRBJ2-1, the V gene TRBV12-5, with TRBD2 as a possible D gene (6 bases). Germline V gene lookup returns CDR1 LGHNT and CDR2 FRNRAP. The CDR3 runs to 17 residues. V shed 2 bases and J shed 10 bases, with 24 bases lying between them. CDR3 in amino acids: CASGLSPAGTWNLEQFF. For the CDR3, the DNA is TGTGCTAGTGGTTTGTCCCCCGCCGGGACTTGGAACCTCGAGCAGTTCTTC.

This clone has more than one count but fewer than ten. CDR3 region: CASSPRVAGELFF. The CDR3 DNA sequence: TGTGCCAGCAGCCCCAGGGTAGCCGGGGAGCTGTTTTTT. This sequence joins TRBV5-4 and TRBJ2-2, with D maybe TRBD1 (5 bases). Trimming pared 4 bases from V and 6 bases from J, leaving 10 bases between. The CDR3 spans 13 residues. CDR1 and CDR2 from the germline V gene are SGHNT and YYREEE (reference sequence).

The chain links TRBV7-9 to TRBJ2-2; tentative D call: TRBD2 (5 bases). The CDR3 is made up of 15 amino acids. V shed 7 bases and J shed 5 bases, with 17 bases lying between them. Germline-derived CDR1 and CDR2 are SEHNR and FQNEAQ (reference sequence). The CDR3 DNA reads TGTGCCAGCAAACTAGAACGGGGTTCGACCGGGGAGCTGTTTTTT. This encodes CASKLERGSTGELFF. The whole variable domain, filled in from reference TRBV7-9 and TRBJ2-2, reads DTGVSQNPRHKITKRGQNVTFRCDPISEHNRLYWYRQTLGQGPEFLTYFQNEAQLEKSRLLSDRFSAERPKGSFSTLEIQRTEQGDSAMYLCASKLERGSTGELFFGEGSRLTVL.

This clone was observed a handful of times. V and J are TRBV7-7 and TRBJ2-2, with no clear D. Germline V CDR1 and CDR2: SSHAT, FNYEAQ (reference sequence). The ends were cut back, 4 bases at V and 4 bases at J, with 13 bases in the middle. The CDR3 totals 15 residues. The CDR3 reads CASSSGFTGTGELFF. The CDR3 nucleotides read TGTGCCAGCAGCTCCGGGTTTACGGGCACCGGGGAGCTGTTTTTT.